This passage covers 24 T cell receptor beta chains from one sample sequenced in a study of T cell repertoires in aging, cancer and after chemotherapy. Peripheral blood genomic DNA, not sorted cells or RNA, was the template. A mixed TRB-A/B primer pool amplified rearranged TRB by multiplex touch-down PCR. MiXCR was run by TCRdb on the multiplex PCR reads, yielding one entry per CDR3 protein. In the table there are 3,500 to 4,500 distinct CDR3 sequences, 23% of which are singletons. The sequenced material came from blood. The source is a human donor in good health. The donor label of this sample is uncertain.

The chain joins TRBV6-2 or TRBV6-3 to TRBJ2-7; 8 nucleotides align to TRBD1. The J segment lost 3 bases and the V segment lost 8 bases, leaving 6 bases of the junction unmatched. Germline V gene lookup returns CDR1 MNHEY and CDR2 SVGEGT. The length of the CDR3 is 13 residues. CDR3 sequence: CASVNRGYYEQYF. CDR3 sequence (DNA): TGTGCCAGCGTAAACAGGGGGTACTACGAGCAGTACTTC.

The chain carries TRBV6-5 and TRBJ2-2, with a weak D call TRBD1 (5 bases). V was pared by 4 bases and J by 0 bases, with 12 bases between. CDR1 is MNHEY, CDR2 SVGAGI, per germline. The CDR3 loop spans 16 amino acids. Written as DNA, the CDR3 is TGTGCCAGCAGTTTGACGCAGGGCCCGAACACCGGGGAGCTGTTTTTT. Amino acid sequence: CASSLTQGPNTGELFF.

In its sample, this clonotype ranks as medium-sized. The chain carries TRBV30 and TRBJ1-4, with D uncertain. The CDR3 length is 10 residues. Germline V lookup: CDR1 GTSNPN, CDR2 SVGIG (reference sequence). The V gene lost 7 bases and the J gene lost 8 bases, with 8 bases spanning the gap. CDR3 bases: TGTGCCTCGGGCCACGAAAAACTGTTTTTT. It is translated as CASGHEKLFF.

This clonotype ranks as medium-sized. This chain connects TRBV6-5 to TRBJ1-2; D not resolved. The CDR3 totals 14 residues. Germline CDR1 and CDR2: MNHEY and SVGAGI. V lost 6 bases and J lost 5, with 16 bases in between. The DNA for the CDR3 is TGTGCCAGCAGAGCCGGTGGGCTTCAGTATGGCTACACCTTC. Amino acid sequence: CASRAGGLQYGYTF.

By share, this clonotype ranks as medium-sized (0.01 to 0.1%). V gene TRBV6-2 or TRBV6-3 combines with J gene TRBJ2-3, with 9 bases identical to TRBD2. Looked up from germline, CDR1 is MNHEY and CDR2 is SVGEGT. V lost 0 bases and J lost 2; bases outside the gene matches: 3. This CDR3 contains 16 residues. CDR3 bases: TGTGCCAGCAGTTACTCGGCTAGCGGGGTCACAGATACGCAGTATTTT. Translation gives CASSYSASGVTDTQYF.

The V and J genes are TRBV5-6 and TRBJ1-2; 9 bases fit TRBD1. CDR3 length: 15 residues. Germline assignment: CDR1 SGHDT and CDR2 YYEEEE. The trim removed 4 bases at V and 8 bases at J, leaving 12 bases unmatched. The CDR3 region is CASSLHRGQGGGYTF. The CDR3 DNA follows: TGTGCCAGCAGCCTTCACAGGGGGCAAGGGGGAGGCTACACCTTC.

The rearrangement joins TRBV7-2 to TRBJ1-1; 8 bases match TRBD1. The CDR3 spans 14 residues. Germline V gene lookup returns CDR1 SGHTA and CDR2 FQGNSA. Trimming took 4 bases from V and 4 from J; bases not matched to a gene: 5. The CDR3 region is CASSWKQGGTEAFF. CDR3 DNA sequence: TGTGCCAGCAGCTGGAAACAGGGGGGCACTGAAGCTTTCTTT.

The gene calls are TRBV4-2 and TRBJ1-4; D is unclear. V was cut by 4 bases and J by 4 bases, with 4 bases left in between. This CDR3 has 12 amino acids. CDR1 is LGHNA, CDR2 YNFKEQ, per germline. Written as DNA, the CDR3 is TGTGCCAGCAGCCCTTATAATGAAAAACTGTTTTTT. It specifies CASSPYNEKLFF.

CDR3 loop: CSATTGGGRFTSGANTQYF. The CDR3 DNA reads as TGCAGTGCTACGACAGGGGGTGGAAGGTTCACTAGCGGGGCAAATACGCAGTATTTT. This chain uses TRBV20-1 with TRBJ2-3, with TRBD2 as a possible D gene (10 bases). CDR3 length: 19 amino acids. Per the germline V gene, CDR1 is DFQATT and CDR2 is SNEGSKA (reference sequence). Trimming stripped 4 bases from V and 7 bases from J, with 33 bases between.

This clonotype occurred a few times. This rearrangement joins TRBV11-2 to TRBJ2-7, with 8 nucleotides matching TRBD2. This CDR3 spans 19 amino acids. With 2 bases clipped from V and 6 bases from J, the junction kept 21 bases outside the gene matches. Per germline, CDR1 SGHAT and CDR2 FQNNGV. CDR3 residues: CASSLRAGRGAPGPSEQYF. Here the CDR3 DNA reads TGTGCCAGCAGCTTAAGGGCAGGGCGGGGGGCTCCTGGTCCCTCCGAGCAGTACTTC.

In this sample, this clonotype turned up once. This could be a read error, since a much larger clone is one nucleotide away. The CDR3 DNA reads TGTGCCAGCAGTTACGGAACTGGAAACACCATAAATTTT. Amino acid sequence: CASSYGTGNTINF. The chain joins TRBV27 to TRBJ1-3, with D hard to call. The germline V gene has CDR1 MNHEY and CDR2 SMNVEV (reference sequence). The CDR3 length is 13 residues.

This clonotype has only a few counts. The chain couples TRBV20-1 to TRBJ2-6, with a tentative D call TRBD2 (5 bases). The CDR3 sequence is 18 residues long. V lost 3 bases, J lost 2 bases, and 20 bases lay in between. Germline CDR1 reads DFQATT; CDR2 reads SNEGSKA (reference sequence). The CDR3 nucleotides read TGCAGTGCTAGTAAACATGAGGGAAGTGGGACTGGGGCCAACGTCCTGACTTTC. This translates into CSASKHEGSGTGANVLTF.

The V gene is TRBV6-5, the J gene TRBJ1-1; the match to TRBD1 covers 7 bases. From germline, CDR1 is MNHEY and CDR2 SVGAGI. The CDR3 has 14 amino acids. V was clipped by 7 bases and J by 0 bases; unmatched bases: 5. CDR3: CASISRGLNTEAFF. The CDR3 region has the DNA TGTGCCAGCATCTCCAGGGGGTTGAACACTGAAGCTTTCTTT.

The rearrangement joins TRBV18 to TRBJ2-7, with a weak D call TRBD1 (6 bases). The CDR3 has 16 residues. V was shortened by 5 bases and J by 0 bases, with 17 bases between the two germline ends. CDR1 KGHSH and CDR2 LQKENI come from the germline V gene. DNA of the CDR3: TGTGCCAGCTCATTCCTCTCAGGGGTCAGCTCCTACGAGCAGTACTTC. Translated, it gives CASSFLSGVSSYEQYF.

The chain is built from TRBV5-8 and TRBJ2-7, with a tentative D call TRBD2 (5 bases). This CDR3 region has 16 residues. The V and J ends lost 4 bases and 1 base respectively, with 18 bases between them. Germline CDR1 reads SGHTS; CDR2 reads YDEGEE. CDR3 region: CASSRPGVLQSYEQYF. For the CDR3, the DNA is TGTGCCAGCAGCCGCCCCGGGGTGTTGCAATCCTACGAGCAGTACTTC.

The V and J genes are TRBV6-5 and TRBJ1-2; 7 nucleotides agree with TRBD1. V dropped 6 bases and J dropped 6; count of bases not matched to a gene: 4. Per germline, CDR1 MNHEY and CDR2 SVGAGI. The length of the CDR3 is 12 residues. CDR3 DNA sequence: TGTGCCAGCAGAAGGGACAGACATGGCTACACCTTC. It specifies CASRRDRHGYTF.

V and J are TRBV30 and TRBJ1-2; no clear D gene. Germline lookup yields CDR1 GTSNPN and CDR2 SVGIG (reference sequence). This CDR3 comprises 12 residues. V was shortened by 4 bases and J by 1 base, with 7 bases between the two germline ends. In DNA, the CDR3 is TGTGCCTGGAATCTCGATAACTATGGCTACACCTTC. This sequence encodes CAWNLDNYGYTF.

This chain links TRBV12-3 or TRBV12-4 with TRBJ2-7; D possibly uses TRBD1 or TRBD2 (6 bases each). Trimming stripped 5 bases from V and 6 bases from J, with 17 bases between. The CDR3 is 14 amino acids. The CDR3 spells CASSETGRSAEQYF. Written as DNA, the CDR3 is TGTGCCAGCAGTGAAACAGGGAGGAGCGCCGAGCAGTACTTC.

J is TRBJ1-1 and V is TRBV4-3; D not resolved. Germline V gives CDR1 LGHNA, CDR2 YSLEER. V was trimmed by 4 bases and J by 6 bases, leaving 15 bases between them. The CDR3 totals 14 residues. CDR3 protein: CASSLRAWEPEAFF. CDR3 coding DNA: TGCGCCAGCAGCCTCCGGGCTTGGGAGCCTGAAGCTTTCTTT.

This clonotype is deemed medium-sized (0.01 to 0.1%). This chain connects TRBV30 to TRBJ2-2; weak D call: TRBD2 (5 bases). V was clipped by 2 bases and J by 6 bases, with 13 bases between them. The CDR3 extends over 14 amino acids. CDR1 is GTSNPN and CDR2 is SVGIG in the germline V gene (reference sequence). CDR3 loop: CAWSTASPPGELFF. The DNA of the CDR3 is TGTGCCTGGAGTACGGCTAGCCCCCCCGGGGAGCTGTTTTTT.

This chain links TRBV20-1 with TRBJ2-5; D may match TRBD1 or TRBD2 (5 bases each). Per the germline V gene, CDR1 is DFQATT and CDR2 is SNEGSKA (reference sequence). The germline V and J ends were trimmed by 0 bases and 4 bases, with 12 bases remaining between them. The CDR3 totals 14 residues. The CDR3 nucleotides read TGCAGTGCTAGAGACGGGACCCCGGGAGAGACCCAGTACTTC. Its protein is CSARDGTPGETQYF.

The chain joins TRBV20-1 to TRBJ1-5, with D possibly TRBD1 on 6 matching bases. V lost 3 bases to trimming and J lost 4 bases, with 13 bases between them. Germline lookup yields CDR1 DFQATT and CDR2 SNEGSKA (reference sequence). The CDR3 sequence is 14 residues long. CDR3 amino acids: CSASGGRENQPQHF. The CDR3, as DNA: TGCAGTGCTAGCGGGGGGCGAGAGAATCAGCCCCAGCATTTT.

This chain links TRBV13 with TRBJ1-6; no definite D call. This CDR3 contains 14 residues. Trimming pared 6 bases from V and 9 bases from J, leaving 15 bases between. From germline, CDR1 is PRHDT and CDR2 FYEKMQ (reference sequence). Written as DNA, the CDR3 is TGTGCCAGCAGTGAAGCGCTTCAGATTTCACCCCTCCACTTT. It specifies CASSEALQISPLHF.

This clonotype was counted once. This chain joins TRBV6-5 and TRBJ2-2; 9 bases are a match to TRBD2. V gave up 2 bases and J gave up 6 bases; unmatched junction bases: 1. Germline values: CDR1 MNHEY, CDR2 SVGAGI. CDR3 length: 14 residues. The CDR3 region has the DNA TGTGCCAGCAGTTACCGCGGGGGGGCCGGGGAGCTGTTTTTT. Protein product: CASSYRGGAGELFF.